This T cell receptor beta chain was captured by sequencing in a study of spatial heterogeneity in lung cancer. Study in general: There were consistently more beta-chain sequences detected than alpha-chain sequences.

Time point here: sample taken at primary tumor resection. Tumor, nontumor lung or frozen PBMC supplied whole RNA, sequenced without sorting. There were some 76 donors, all of them untreated patients with early-stage non-small cell lung cancer. Each TCR cDNA molecule carried a unique molecular identifier. Each CDR3 protein gets one entry after TCRdb re-called the 5' RACE reads with MiXCR. Of 48,000 or so distinct CDR3 sequences listed, under 6% are singletons. The TCR comes from a male donor with early-stage non-small cell lung cancer. The sample in question was PBMCs, obtained at surgery.

This CDR3 is CASSLEDWSYNEQFF. CDR3 nucleotides: TGCGCCAGCAGCTTGGAAGATTGGTCCTACAATGAGCAGTTCTTC. The J gene is TRBJ2-1, the V gene TRBV5-1; D is unclear. Looked up from germline, CDR1 is SGHRS and CDR2 is YFSETQ. Trimming pared 0 bases from V and 1 base from J, leaving 8 bases between. The CDR3 is made up of 15 amino acids.